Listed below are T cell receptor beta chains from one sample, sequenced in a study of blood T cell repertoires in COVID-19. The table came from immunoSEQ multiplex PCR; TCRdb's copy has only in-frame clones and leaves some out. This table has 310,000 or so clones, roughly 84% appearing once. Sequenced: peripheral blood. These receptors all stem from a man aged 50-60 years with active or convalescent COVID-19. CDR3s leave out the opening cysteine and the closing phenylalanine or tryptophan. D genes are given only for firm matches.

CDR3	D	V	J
ASSVNRDELF	.	TRBV19	TRBJ1-4
ASSSSTGGRTEAF	TRBD1	TRBV27	TRBJ1-1
ASSPLPGVVY	.	TRBV28	TRBJ2-7
ASSLRTGGTEAF	TRBD1	TRBV7-9	TRBJ1-1
ASSPPVTPQETQY	.	TRBV6-5	TRBJ2-5
ASSPPRGRGEKLF	.	TRBV19	TRBJ1-4
ASRPGVGEGTEAF	.	TRBV11-2	TRBJ1-1
AKAPRGGTRLAGGYEQY	TRBD2	TRBV7-3	TRBJ2-7
ASSPSTGVNTEAF	TRBD1	TRBV18	TRBJ1-1
AWGDYGEKLF	.	TRBV30	TRBJ1-4
ASSLLGQNTGELF	.	TRBV3-1/TRBV3-2	TRBJ2-2
ASSPQGQGSTGELF	TRBD1	TRBV9	TRBJ2-2
ASSVGGGVQETQY	TRBD2	TRBV9	TRBJ2-5
ASSQGVKGTEAF	.	TRBV4-3	TRBJ1-1
ASSPPYRQGNQPQH	TRBD1	TRBV19	TRBJ1-5
ASSPRGASPQPQH	.	TRBV28	TRBJ1-5
ASSDSPSDTQY	.	TRBV5-1	TRBJ2-3
ASSPRWSGGKDEQF	TRBD2	TRBV9	TRBJ2-1